These T cell receptor beta chains were read from a single sample in a study of cytomegalovirus exposure and HLA in healthy donors. Produced via immunoSEQ multiplex PCR; TCRdb's table is partial and in-frame only. The sample shows approximately 90,000 clones, around 77% of them seen only once. The source material was PBMCs. Receptor source: a man between 25 and 39 years old in good health and CMV-seronegative. Both conserved end residues are trimmed from each CDR3. Fields, in order: J gene, V gene, clone size, CDR3 protein. The size field is filled for only some rows; it gives once, few, many or a size class.

TRBJ2-1,TRBV5-1,NA,ASTSPGLAGTNEQF
TRBJ1-3,TRBV10-1,NA,ASSEDTSSGNTIY
TRBJ1-3,TRBV5-1,NA,ASSPGQASGNTIY
TRBJ2-1,TRBV29-1,NA,SVVSGQNGGEQF
TRBJ1-2,TRBV2,NA,ASRVPGQQYNYGYT
TRBJ2-1,TRBV6-1,NA,ASRFLQGAYNEQF
TRBJ1-4,TRBV27,NA,ASSSPSGTGAFILF
TRBJ1-1,TRBV15,NA,ATSRDGRNTEAF
TRBJ2-7,TRBV4-1,NA,ASSQIGQAYEQY
TRBJ1-2,TRBV7-2,once,ASSSTRGSGYGYT
TRBJ2-1,TRBV6-6,NA,ASSKIRDTYNEQF
TRBJ2-7,TRBV27,few,ASSLSVPLAGAVYEQY
TRBJ1-4,TRBV10-2,once,ASSQGAEKLF
TRBJ2-3,TRBV7-7,NA,ASSLTGGAADTQY
TRBJ2-7,TRBV6-1,NA,ASSEEGRAGSYEQY
TRBJ2-5,TRBV7-2,NA,ASSLLEAQY
TRBJ1-5,TRBV5-6,NA,ASSLLGARVNQPQH
TRBJ2-5,TRBV5-5,NA,ASSSRLAGETQY
TRBJ1-1,TRBV7-9,NA,ASSLSGFSEAF
NA,TRBV7-8,few,ASSLQMMPGLAYEQY
TRBJ2-1,TRBV28,NA,ASRSSGRVNNEQF
TRBJ1-2,TRBV5-8,once,ASSPGQDYGYT
TRBJ2-3,TRBV5-1,NA,ASSLGTDGTDTQY
TRBJ2-2,TRBV11-2,NA,ASSFRRGDTGELF
TRBJ1-5,TRBV30,NA,AWSLAGSFNQPQH
TRBJ1-5,TRBV15,NA,ATSRDSIQPQH
TRBJ1-2,TRBV6-5,NA,ASSYSGGHYGYT
TRBJ2-7,TRBV6-4,NA,ASSDSVGSYEQY